This TCR beta chain came from a study of blood T cell repertoires in COVID-19. On the study more broadly: The origin of the acute and convalescent COVID-19 samples was the United States, Italy and Spain.

Participants, 18 to 89 years old, spanned approximately 25 US areas. Here immunoSEQ multiplex PCR was the method, and the copy in TCRdb shows in-frame clones only, minus some. The table records approximately 250,000 clones, about 81% of them present only once. The sequence came from a man aged 25 to 45 with acute COVID-19. Sequencing was carried out using PBMCs or T cells enriched from blood (not recorded which).

The CDR3 sequence is CSAVMNTEAFF. The CDR3 DNA follows: TGCAGTGCTGTCATGAACACTGAAGCTTTCTTT. V and J are TRBV20-1 and TRBJ1-1; no reliable D call. The V end lost 5 bases, the J end lost 0 bases, and 4 bases lay between the germline ends. The CDR3 spans 11 residues. Germline CDR1 and CDR2: DFQATT and SNEGSKA (reference sequence).